The 11 T cell receptor beta chains presented below share a single source sample, sequenced in a study of vaccination effects on CD4 cells after COVID-19. Pools of viral peptides were used by the ViraFEST assay to expand antigen-specific CD4+ T cells ahead of sequencing. Culture lasted roughly eleven days before CD4+ T cell isolation. Participants each got two BNT162b2 or mRNA-1273 vaccine doses. The method was immunoSEQ multiplex PCR; TCRdb's version includes in-frame clones alone and lacks a portion of them. This sample has about 12,000 clones; roughly 70% occur once, and the top ten carry about 8.1%. These receptors lack a known antigen. Source: CD4+ T cells from PBMCs cultured with SARS-CoV-2 spike peptides, taken after COVID-19 vaccination. These receptors originate from a human donor who received a COVID-19 vaccine.

V is TRBV29-1 and J is TRBJ2-5; unclear D gene. In germline, CDR1 is SQVTM, CDR2 ANQGSEA. The CDR3 consists of 10 residues. Here the CDR3 reads CPSRTETQYF. CDR3 bases: TGCCCCTCGAGGACGGAGACCCAGTACTTC.

This chain joins TRBV5-1 and TRBJ2-3; D uncertain. Germline values: CDR1 SGHRS, CDR2 YFSETQ. This CDR3 is built from 14 residues. The V gene lost 0 bases and the J gene lost 5 bases, with 10 bases spanning the gap. In DNA, the CDR3 is TGCGCCAGCAGCTTGGGTGGCCGCGGAGATACGCAGTATTTT. Protein product: CASSLGGRGDTQYF.

This clone was found once. The rearrangement joins TRBV11-3 to TRBJ1-5; D may be TRBD1 (6 bases). Trimming stripped 3 bases from V and 3 bases from J, with 18 bases between. CDR1 is SGHNT and CDR2 is YENEEA in the germline V gene. The CDR3 is 17 amino acids. The DNA for the CDR3 is TGTGCCAGCAGCTTTAACAGCAGGCGGACAGACAATCAGCCCCAGCATTTT. Its translation: CASSFNSRRTDNQPQHF.

This chain links TRBV7-8 with TRBJ1-6; D is ambiguous. CDR1 is SGHVS and CDR2 is FQNEAQ in the germline V gene. The V gene lost 1 base and the J gene lost 0 bases, with 4 bases spanning the gap. The CDR3 runs 15 residues. The CDR3 region is CASSLDSSYNSPLHF. The DNA of the CDR3 is TGTGCCAGCAGCTTAGACAGCTCCTATAATTCACCCCTCCACTTT.

The V call is TRBV19, the J call TRBJ1-6; 7 bases map to TRBD1. V shed 8 bases, J shed 9 bases, and the junction held 10 bases outside the gene matches. This CDR3 contains 14 residues. The germline gives CDR1 LNHDA, CDR2 SQIVND (reference sequence). CDR3 bases: TGTGCCAGTCAGACAGGGATGGGGCTTTCACCCCTCCACTTT. Residues: CASQTGMGLSPLHF.

The V and J genes are TRBV6-5 and TRBJ1-1; a possible D gene is TRBD1 (6 bases). CDR1 and CDR2 from the germline V gene are MNHEY and SVGAGI. The CDR3 loop spans 14 amino acids. Trimming shortened V by 2 bases and J by 6 bases, and 13 bases separated the two germline ends. CDR3 loop: CASSYPGAGAEAFF. The CDR3 region has the DNA TGTGCCAGCAGTTACCCGGGGGCAGGCGCTGAAGCTTTCTTT.

This clone was observed a handful of times. The gene calls are TRBV5-1 and TRBJ2-2; 7 bases agree with TRBD2. The CDR3 has 17 amino acids. V lost 1 base, J lost 8 bases, and 14 bases stayed unmatched. Germline CDR1 SGHRS, CDR2 YFSETQ. The CDR3 coding sequence is TGCGCCAGCAGCTTGTACCCCCCGGGAGGTACCCGAGGGGAGCTGTTTTTT. Translating gives CASSLYPPGGTRGELFF.

The CDR3 sequence is CASSYGGESNQPQHF. DNA for the CDR3: TGTGCCAGCAGTTACGGGGGGGAGAGCAATCAGCCCCAGCATTTT. The chain couples TRBV6-5 to TRBJ1-5, with TRBD1 as a possible D gene (5 bases). The germline V gene encodes CDR1 MNHEY and CDR2 SVGAGI. This CDR3 has 15 amino acids. The V gene lost 2 bases and the J gene lost 1 base, with 9 bases spanning the gap.

V usage is TRBV7-3 and J usage is TRBJ2-1; D call uncertain. V lost 4 bases and J 0 bases, leaving 7 bases between the germline ends. The CDR3 contains 14 residues. The germline V gene encodes CDR1 SGHTA and CDR2 FQGTGA. The CDR3 is CASSSDHSYNEQFF. The CDR3 bases are TGTGCCAGCAGCTCGGACCACTCCTACAATGAGCAGTTCTTC. The full variable domain, completed using reference TRBV7-3 and TRBJ2-1, is GAGVSQTPSNKVTEKGKYVELRCDPISGHTALYWYRQSLGQGPEFLIYFQGTGAADDSGLPNDRFFAVRPEGSVSTLKIQRTERGDSAVYLCASSSDHSYNEQFFGPGTRLTVL.

The chain joins TRBV28 to TRBJ1-1; D gene ambiguous. Germline-derived CDR1 and CDR2 are MDHEN and SYDVKM. The length of the CDR3 is 12 residues. Trimming took 5 bases from V and 9 from J, leaving 13 bases between them. The CDR3 spells CASSRTFPKAFF. Here the CDR3 DNA reads TGTGCCAGCAGTCGCACTTTCCCGAAAGCTTTCTTT.

The sample holds a few counts of this clone. The chain carries TRBV28 and TRBJ1-6, with TRBD1 matching 8 bases. The CDR3 sequence is 13 residues long. Germline V gene sequence: CDR1 MDHEN, CDR2 SYDVKM. V shed 8 bases and J 7 bases; nucleotides not matched to a gene: 4. As DNA, the CDR3 is TGTGCCAGCGGACAGGGCCACAATTCACCCCTCCACTTT. Its translation is CASGQGHNSPLHF. Drawing the rest from reference TRBV28 and TRBJ1-6, the complete variable domain is DVKVTQSSRYLVKRTGEKVFLECVQDMDHENMFWYRQDPGLGLRLIYFSYDVKMKEKGDIPEGYSVSREKKERFSLILESASTNQTSMYLCASGQGHNSPLHFGNGTRLTVT.